These 5 T cell receptor beta chains originate from one sample sequenced in a study of CD8+CD57+ T cells in acquired aplastic anemia. By flow cytometry, patients selected for sequencing had shown an expansion of CD8+CD57+ cells. Both TCR beta VDJ combination and CDR3 sequence profiling were carried out. Genomic DNA was the template for this profiling. Via MiXCR, TCRdb re-called the reads, giving one row per CDR3 protein. The table includes around 210,000 distinct CDR3 sequences, 55% to 65% detected once. Sample: sorted CD4+, CD8+, or CD8+CD57+ T cells (not recorded which) from PBMCs. These receptors were obtained from a human donor with aplastic anemia.

This clonotype was found many times. The V gene is TRBV30, the J gene TRBJ1-2; 9 positions match TRBD1. Germline V gene sequence: CDR1 GTSNPN, CDR2 SVGIG (reference sequence). V gave up 0 bases and J gave up 9 bases; unmatched junction bases: 2. This CDR3 has 12 amino acids. This CDR3 is CAWSVGTGSYTF. DNA for the CDR3: TGTGCCTGGAGTGTTGGGACAGGGAGCTACACCTTC. Drawing the rest from reference TRBV30 and TRBJ1-2, the complete variable domain is SQTIHQWPATLVQPVGSPLSLECTVEGTSNPNLYWYRQAAGRGLQLLFYSVGIGQISSEVPQNLSASRPQDRQFILSSKKLLLSDSGFYLCAWSVGTGSYTFGSGTRLTVV.

V usage is TRBV7-8 and J usage is TRBJ2-1; D might be TRBD1 (6 bases). Germline-derived CDR1 and CDR2 are SGHVS and FQNEAQ. V lost 0 bases to trimming and J lost 5 bases, with 8 bases between them. The CDR3 runs to 14 residues. The DNA for the CDR3 is TGTGCCAGCAGCTTAGCCGGGACAAACAATGAGCAGTTCTTC. Translation: CASSLAGTNNEQFF.

CDR3 coding DNA: TGTGCCAGTGCCAGGACAGACTCCTACGAGCAGTACTTC. It codes for CASARTDSYEQYF. The chain links TRBV19 to TRBJ2-7; D possibly corresponds to TRBD1 (6 bases). Trimming removed 8 bases from V and 0 bases from J, with 11 bases in between. Per germline, CDR1 LNHDA and CDR2 SQIVND (reference sequence). This CDR3 has 13 amino acids.

The chain is built from TRBV7-6 and TRBJ1-4, with unresolved D. The CDR3 has 15 amino acids. Deletions cut 1 base from V and 7 bases from J, with 13 bases between. Germline assignment: CDR1 SGHVS and CDR2 FNYEAQ. In DNA form, the CDR3 reads TGTGCCAGCAGCTTAGATGCCCTCTCGGGTGAAAAACTGTTTTTT. Translated, it gives CASSLDALSGEKLFF. Full variable domain (rest looked up from reference TRBV7-6 and TRBJ1-4): GAGVSQSPRYKVTKRGQDVALRCDPISGHVSLYWYRQALGQGPEFLTYFNYEAQQDKSGLPNDRFSAERPEGSISTLTIQRTEQRDSAMYRCASSLDALSGEKLFFGSGTQLSVL.

For this clonotype: It is unclear where the CDR3 begins or ends on the DNA, so no DNA is shown, and the CDR3 is as TCRdb lists it. V is TRBV24-1 and J is TRBJ2-2. CDR1 is KGHDR and CDR2 is SFDVKD in the germline V gene. The CDR3 numbers 15 amino acids, ends counted. The CDR3 loop is CATSVGAGNTGELLF.